These T cell receptor beta chains were read from a single sample in a study of technical replicates of blood from several donors. Measured with immunoSEQ multiplex PCR; TCRdb has only the in-frame clones, and not every one. The table shows around 72,000 clones, with 92% occurring only once. Source material: T cells isolated from PBMCs. The receptors were sampled from a human donor in good health. Both conserved end residues are trimmed from each CDR3. Rows may omit the clone size; those that give it use once, few, many or a size class.

CDR3 protein,clone size,CDR3 length,V gene,J gene
ASSLQGSSYEQY,once,12,TRBV5-1,TRBJ2-7
ASSSGGQGSQPQH,NA,13,TRBV12-1,TRBJ1-5
ASSVGQGSNQPQH,NA,13,TRBV6-1,TRBJ1-5
ASSLKAGAEAF,NA,11,TRBV7-9,TRBJ1-1
ASSLRTQGAEAF,NA,12,TRBV5-1,TRBJ1-1
ASSNINEQY,NA,9,TRBV6-5,TRBJ2-7
ASSRRRTGGEQPQH,NA,14,TRBV21-1,TRBJ1-5
ASSLSEHGYEQY,NA,12,TRBV13,TRBJ2-7
ASSPGDSGIYGYT,NA,13,TRBV7-6,TRBJ1-2
ASSFVSLGDSEAF,once,13,TRBV2,TRBJ1-1
ASSHSVSYEQY,once,11,TRBV4-2,TRBJ2-7
ASGPDLAPNGNEQF,NA,14,TRBV12-5,TRBJ2-1
ASSLNSGSYNEQF,NA,13,TRBV11-3,TRBJ2-1
ASSPLVLKRPYEQY,NA,14,TRBV21-1,TRBJ2-7
AWSPLLGGELF,NA,11,TRBV30,TRBJ2-2
ASQDYSYEQY,NA,10,TRBV23-1,TRBJ2-7
ATSRGGTAYEQY,NA,12,TRBV15,TRBJ2-7
ASSQWASSYEQY,NA,12,TRBV4-3,TRBJ2-7
SVEWGGAAYEQY,NA,12,TRBV29-1,TRBJ2-7
ASSSRQGRAF,NA,10,TRBV7-2,TRBJ1-1
ATSRDGSSGANVLT,NA,14,TRBV15,TRBJ2-6
ASSLLAGVYGEQF,NA,13,TRBV28,TRBJ2-1